The T cell receptor beta chain described here comes from a study of beta chain features in type 1 diabetes. The study's findings and limits: Shorter TCRB CDR3s, moderately but significantly so, marked every one of the four CD4+ subsets in Type 1 diabetes patients.

Approximately 0.11 L of blood, on average, came from one heparinised draw per donor. A sort by CD45RO/CCR7/CD25/CD127/CD95/CD27 yielded CD4+ naive, central memory, regulatory and stem cell-like memory cells. All of the sorted populations showed purity greater than 98%. A remark on this clone: The antigen remains unidentified.

The CDR3 loop spans 16 amino acids. The V and J ends lost 4 bases and 3 bases respectively, with 16 bases between them. Per germline, CDR1 MGHDK and CDR2 SYGVNS. The entirety of the isolated RNA underwent reverse transcription, so expressed TCRB transcripts were sequenced. Mean read depth for naive, central memory and regulatory T cell samples was around 3.5 million reads. Repertoires were generated with immunoSEQ multiplex PCR, while TCRdb's copy carries only in-frame clones and drops some. The sample holds 100,000 to 150,000 clones, about a sixth seen once. This sequence joins TRBV25-1 and TRBJ2-1, with TRBD1 as a possible D gene (5 bases). Sequencing was performed on central memory CD4+ T cells from blood. This TCR was sampled from a man under 40 with type 1 diabetes. The CDR3 loop is CASSGTGHVYYNEQFF. The CDR3 nucleotides read TGTGCCAGCAGTGGTACTGGACACGTTTACTACAATGAGCAGTTCTTC.